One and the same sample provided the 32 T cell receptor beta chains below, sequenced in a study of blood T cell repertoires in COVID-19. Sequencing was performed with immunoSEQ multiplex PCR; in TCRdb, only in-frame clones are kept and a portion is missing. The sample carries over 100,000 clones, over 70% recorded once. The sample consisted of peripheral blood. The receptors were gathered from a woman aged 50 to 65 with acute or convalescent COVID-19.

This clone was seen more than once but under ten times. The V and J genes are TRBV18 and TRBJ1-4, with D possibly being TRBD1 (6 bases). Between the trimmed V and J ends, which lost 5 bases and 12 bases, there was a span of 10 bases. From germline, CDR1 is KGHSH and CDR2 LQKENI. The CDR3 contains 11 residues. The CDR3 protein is CASSRGMELFF. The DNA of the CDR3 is TGTGCCAGCTCAAGGGGGATGGAACTGTTTTTT.

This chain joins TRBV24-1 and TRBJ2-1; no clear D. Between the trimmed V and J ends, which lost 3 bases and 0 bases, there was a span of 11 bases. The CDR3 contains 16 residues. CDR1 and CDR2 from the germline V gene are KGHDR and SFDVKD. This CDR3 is CATSDGLTLSYNEQFF. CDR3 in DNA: TGTGCCACCAGTGATGGGCTGACCCTCTCCTACAATGAGCAGTTCTTC.

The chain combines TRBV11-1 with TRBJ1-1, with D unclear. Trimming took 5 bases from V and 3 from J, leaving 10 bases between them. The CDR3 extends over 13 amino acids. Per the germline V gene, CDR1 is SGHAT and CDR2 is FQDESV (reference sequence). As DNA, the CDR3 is TGTGCCAGCAGCACCGGGAGGGACACTGAAGCTTTCTTT. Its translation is CASSTGRDTEAFF.

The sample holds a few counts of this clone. The DNA for the CDR3 is TGTGCCAGCAGCCAAGTGATAGGGGGAACTGAAGCTTTCTTT. This encodes CASSQVIGGTEAFF. This sequence joins TRBV3-1 (or the pseudogene TRBV3-2) and TRBJ1-1; D is perhaps TRBD1 (6 bases). Trimming took 1 base from V and 5 from J, leaving 11 bases between them. CDR3 length equals 14 residues. CDR1 and CDR2 from the germline V gene are LGHDT and YNNKEL (reference sequence).

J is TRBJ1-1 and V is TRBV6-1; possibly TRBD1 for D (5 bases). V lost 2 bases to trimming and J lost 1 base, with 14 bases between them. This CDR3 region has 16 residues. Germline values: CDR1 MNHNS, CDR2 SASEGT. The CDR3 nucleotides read TGTGCCAGCAGTGAAAGGTTGGGGGGATGGAACACTGAAGCTTTCTTT. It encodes CASSERLGGWNTEAFF.

CDR3 region: CASSAEAGQTQYF. In DNA form, the CDR3 reads TGCGCCAGCAGCGCCGAGGCGGGACAGACCCAGTACTTC. The chain is built from TRBV10-1 and TRBJ2-5; D is possibly TRBD2 (6 bases). This CDR3 is 13 amino acids long. In germline, CDR1 is WNHNN, CDR2 SYGVQD (reference sequence). The V end was cut by 6 bases, the J end by 6 bases, with 14 bases between.

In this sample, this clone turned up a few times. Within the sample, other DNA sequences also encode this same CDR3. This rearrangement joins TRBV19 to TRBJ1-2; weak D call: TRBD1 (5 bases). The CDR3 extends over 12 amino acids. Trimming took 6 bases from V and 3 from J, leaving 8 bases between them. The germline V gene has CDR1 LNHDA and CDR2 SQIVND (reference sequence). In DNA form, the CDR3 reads TGTGCCAGTAGACGGGGGGACTATGGCTACACCTTC. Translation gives CASRRGDYGYTF.

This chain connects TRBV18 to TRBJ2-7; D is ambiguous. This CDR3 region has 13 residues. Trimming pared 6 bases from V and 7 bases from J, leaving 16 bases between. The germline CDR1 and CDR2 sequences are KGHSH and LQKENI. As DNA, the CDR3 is TGTGCCAGCTCTGCGAGCACTCCCAGGGAGCAGTACTTC. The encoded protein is CASSASTPREQYF.

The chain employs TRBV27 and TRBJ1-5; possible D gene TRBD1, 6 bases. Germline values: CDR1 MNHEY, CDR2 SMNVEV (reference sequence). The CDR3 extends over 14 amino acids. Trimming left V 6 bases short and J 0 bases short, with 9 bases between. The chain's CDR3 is CASRGRGSNQPQHF. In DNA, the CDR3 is TGTGCCAGCAGAGGCAGGGGTAGCAATCAGCCCCAGCATTTT.

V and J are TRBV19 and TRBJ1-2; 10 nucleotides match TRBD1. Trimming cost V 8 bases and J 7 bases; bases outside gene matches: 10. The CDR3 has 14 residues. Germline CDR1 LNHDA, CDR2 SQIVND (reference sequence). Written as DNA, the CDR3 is TGTGCCAGTTTCCTGACAGGGGGCGCGGGTGGCTACACCTTC. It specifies CASFLTGGAGGYTF.

CDR3 in DNA: TGCAGCGCTGAGTCTTCTGGAAACACCATATATTTT. This encodes CSAESSGNTIYF. The rearrangement uses TRBV29-1 and TRBJ1-3, with D hard to call. Trimming took off 7 bases at V and 1 base at J, with 8 bases between the two ends. Germline loops: CDR1 SQVTM, CDR2 ANQGSEA. The CDR3 is 12 residues long.

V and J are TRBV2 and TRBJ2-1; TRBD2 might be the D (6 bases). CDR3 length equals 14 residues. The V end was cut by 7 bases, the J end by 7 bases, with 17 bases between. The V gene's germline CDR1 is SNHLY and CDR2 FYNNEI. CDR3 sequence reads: CASIRDLIRNEQFF. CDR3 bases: TGTGCCAGCATCCGGGACTTAATCCGGAATGAGCAGTTCTTC.

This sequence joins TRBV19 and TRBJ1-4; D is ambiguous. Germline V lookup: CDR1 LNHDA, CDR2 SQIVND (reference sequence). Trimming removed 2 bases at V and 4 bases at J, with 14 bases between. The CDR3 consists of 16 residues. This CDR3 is CASSISAGVYNEKLFF. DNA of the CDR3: TGTGCCAGTAGTATATCGGCGGGCGTCTATAATGAAAAACTGTTTTTT.

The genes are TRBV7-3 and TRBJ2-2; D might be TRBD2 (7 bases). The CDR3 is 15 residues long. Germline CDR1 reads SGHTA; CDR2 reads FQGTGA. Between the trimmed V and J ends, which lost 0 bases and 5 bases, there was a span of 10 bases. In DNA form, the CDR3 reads TGTGCCAGCAGCTTAACCGGGGGGCGGACCGGGGAGCTGTTTTTT. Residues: CASSLTGGRTGELFF.

CDR3 sequence reads: CASRRGTGDNYGYTF. The CDR3 DNA reads TGTGCCAGCAGGCGAGGGACAGGGGATAACTATGGCTACACCTTC. The rearrangement joins TRBV5-4 to TRBJ1-2; 10 bases are shared with TRBD1. The germline V gene encodes CDR1 SGHNT and CDR2 YYREEE (reference sequence). V lost 5 bases and J lost 1; bases outside the gene matches: 5. The CDR3 extends over 15 amino acids.

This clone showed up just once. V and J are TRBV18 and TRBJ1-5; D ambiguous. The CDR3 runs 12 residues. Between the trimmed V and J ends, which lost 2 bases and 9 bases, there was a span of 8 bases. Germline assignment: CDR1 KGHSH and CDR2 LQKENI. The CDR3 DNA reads TGTGCCAGCTCACCATTAGCTGGGCCCCAGCATTTT. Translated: CASSPLAGPQHF.

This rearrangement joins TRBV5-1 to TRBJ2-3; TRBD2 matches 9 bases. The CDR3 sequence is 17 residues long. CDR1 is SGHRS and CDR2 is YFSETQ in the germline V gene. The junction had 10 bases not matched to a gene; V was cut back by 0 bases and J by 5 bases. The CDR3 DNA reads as TGCGCCAGCAGCTTGGGGGCCCGCGGGGGGGCCCAAGATACGCAGTATTTT. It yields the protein CASSLGARGGAQDTQYF.

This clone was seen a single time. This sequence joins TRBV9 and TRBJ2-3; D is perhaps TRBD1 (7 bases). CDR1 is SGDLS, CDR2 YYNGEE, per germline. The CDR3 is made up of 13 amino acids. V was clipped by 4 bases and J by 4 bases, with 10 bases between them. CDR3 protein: CASSQGGSDTQYF. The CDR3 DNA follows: TGTGCCAGCAGCCAGGGGGGATCAGATACGCAGTATTTT.

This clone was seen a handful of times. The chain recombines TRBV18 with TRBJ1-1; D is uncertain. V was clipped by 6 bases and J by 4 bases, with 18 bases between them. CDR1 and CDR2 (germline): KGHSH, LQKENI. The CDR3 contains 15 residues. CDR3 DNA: TGTGCCAGCTCCCAACTAGCAGCCGGCGTCACTGAAGCTTTCTTT. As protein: CASSQLAAGVTEAFF.

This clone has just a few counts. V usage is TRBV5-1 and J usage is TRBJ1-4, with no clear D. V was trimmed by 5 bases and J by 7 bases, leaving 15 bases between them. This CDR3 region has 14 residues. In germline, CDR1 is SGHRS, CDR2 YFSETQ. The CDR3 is CASSDTGGGEKLFF. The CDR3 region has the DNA TGCGCCAGCAGTGACACCGGAGGTGGTGAAAAACTGTTTTTT.

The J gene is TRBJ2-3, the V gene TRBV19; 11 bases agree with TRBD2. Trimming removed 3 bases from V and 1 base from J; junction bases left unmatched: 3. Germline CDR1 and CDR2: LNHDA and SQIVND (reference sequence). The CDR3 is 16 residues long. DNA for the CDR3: TGTGCCAGTAGTATCGGACTAGCGGGTCGCACAGATACGCAGTATTTT. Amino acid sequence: CASSIGLAGRTDTQYF.

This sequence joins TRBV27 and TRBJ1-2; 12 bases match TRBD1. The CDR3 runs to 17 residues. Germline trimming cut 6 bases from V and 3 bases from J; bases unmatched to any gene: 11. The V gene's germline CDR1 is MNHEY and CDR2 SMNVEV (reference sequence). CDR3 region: CASRGRGQGAFYYGYTF. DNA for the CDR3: TGTGCCAGCAGAGGTAGGGGACAGGGGGCTTTTTACTATGGCTACACCTTC.

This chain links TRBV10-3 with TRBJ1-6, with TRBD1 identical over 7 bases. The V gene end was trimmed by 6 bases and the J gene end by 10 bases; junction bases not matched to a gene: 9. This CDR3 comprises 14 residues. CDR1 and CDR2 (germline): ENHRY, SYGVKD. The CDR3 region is CAISQGVEGSPLHF. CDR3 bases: TGTGCCATCAGCCAGGGGGTCGAGGGGTCACCCCTCCACTTT.

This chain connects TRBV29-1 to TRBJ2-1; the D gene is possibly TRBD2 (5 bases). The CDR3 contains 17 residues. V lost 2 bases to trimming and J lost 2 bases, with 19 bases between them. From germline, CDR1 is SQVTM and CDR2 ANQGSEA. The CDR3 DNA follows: TGCAGCGTTGAATTGGAGCTAGCCCTCCATCCCTACAATGAGCAGTTCTTC. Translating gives CSVELELALHPYNEQFF.

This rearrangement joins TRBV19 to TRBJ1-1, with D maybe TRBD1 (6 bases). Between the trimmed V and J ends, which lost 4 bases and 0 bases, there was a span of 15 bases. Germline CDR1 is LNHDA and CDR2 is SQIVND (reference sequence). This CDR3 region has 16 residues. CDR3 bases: TGTGCCAGTAGTAGCCCGACAGGAATTATGAACACTGAAGCTTTCTTT. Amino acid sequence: CASSSPTGIMNTEAFF.

The CDR3 nucleotides read TGTGCTAGTGGTTTGACTAGTGGGTCGGAGACCCAGTACTTC. As protein: CASGLTSGSETQYF. V usage is TRBV12-5 and J usage is TRBJ2-5, with a possible D match to TRBD2 (5 bases). The CDR3 runs 14 residues. V was trimmed by 2 bases and J by 5 bases, leaving 12 bases between them. Per germline, CDR1 LGHNT and CDR2 FRNRAP.

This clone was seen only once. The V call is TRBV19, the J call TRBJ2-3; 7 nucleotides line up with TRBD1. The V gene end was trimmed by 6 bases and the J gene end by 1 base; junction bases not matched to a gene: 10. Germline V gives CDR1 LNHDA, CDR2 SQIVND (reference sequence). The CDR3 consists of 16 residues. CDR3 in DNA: TGTGCCAGTAGACCGACAGGGTTACACCGCACAGATACGCAGTATTTT. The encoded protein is CASRPTGLHRTDTQYF. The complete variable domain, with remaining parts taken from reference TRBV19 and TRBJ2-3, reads DGGITQSPKYLFRKEGQNVTLSCEQNLNHDAMYWYRQDPGQGLRLIYYSQIVNDFQKGDIAEGYSVSREKKESFPLTVTSAQKNPTAFYLCASRPTGLHRTDTQYFGPGTRLTVL.

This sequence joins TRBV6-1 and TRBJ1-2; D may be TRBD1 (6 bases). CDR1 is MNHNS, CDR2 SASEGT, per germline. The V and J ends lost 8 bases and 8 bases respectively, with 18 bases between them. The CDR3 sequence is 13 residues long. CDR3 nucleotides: TGTGCCAGCGTCAGAGGCACAGGGCTGGGCTACACCTTC. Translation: CASVRGTGLGYTF.

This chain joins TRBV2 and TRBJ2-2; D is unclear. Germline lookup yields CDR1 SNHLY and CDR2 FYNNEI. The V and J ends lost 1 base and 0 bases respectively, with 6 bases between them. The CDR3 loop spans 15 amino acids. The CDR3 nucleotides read TGTGCCAGCAGTGAAGGGGCTCCGAACACCGGGGAGCTGTTTTTT. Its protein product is CASSEGAPNTGELFF. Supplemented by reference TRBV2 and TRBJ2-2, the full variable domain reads EPEVTQTPSHQVTQMGQEVILRCVPISNHLYFYWYRQILGQKVEFLVSFYNNEISEKSEIFDDQFSVERPDGSNFTLKIRSTKLEDSAMYFCASSEGAPNTGELFFGEGSRLTVL.

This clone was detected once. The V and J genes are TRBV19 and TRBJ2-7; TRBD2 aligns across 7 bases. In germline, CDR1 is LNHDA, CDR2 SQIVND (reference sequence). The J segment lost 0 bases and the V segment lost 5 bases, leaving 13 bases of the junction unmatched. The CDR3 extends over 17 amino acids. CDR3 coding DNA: TGTGCCAGTAGTTACGGAACTAGCGCCCTACACTCCTACGAGCAGTACTTC. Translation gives CASSYGTSALHSYEQYF.

This CDR3 reads CACNLGAGGSSPLHF. The DNA of the CDR3 is TGTGCCTGTAATCTTGGGGCAGGGGGGAGTTCACCCCTCCACTTT. This rearrangement joins TRBV30 to TRBJ1-6, with 7 bases fitting TRBD1. J was trimmed by 9 bases and V by 6 bases; bases with no gene match: 14. The CDR3 runs to 15 residues. In germline, CDR1 is GTSNPN, CDR2 SVGIG (reference sequence).

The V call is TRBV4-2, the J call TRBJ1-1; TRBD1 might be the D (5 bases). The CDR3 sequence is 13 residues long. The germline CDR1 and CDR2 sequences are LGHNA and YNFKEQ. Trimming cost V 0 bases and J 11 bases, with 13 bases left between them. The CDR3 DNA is TGTGCCAGCAGCCAAGATCGGGGGGTGAGGGCTTTCTTT. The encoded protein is CASSQDRGVRAFF.